The 11 T cell receptor beta chains listed next were all sequenced from one sample in a study of blood T cell repertoires in COVID-19. The assay was immunoSEQ multiplex PCR, and TCRdb's table has in-frame clones only and misses some. This sample has roughly 190,000 clones, with around 86% found just once. The sample taken for sequencing was peripheral blood. The origin of the receptors is a middle-aged woman with acute or convalescent COVID-19.

The CDR3 protein is CASRGREKLFF. The DNA of the CDR3 is TGTGCCAGCAGGGGGCGTGAAAAACTGTTTTTT. The V gene is TRBV12-3 or TRBV12-4, the J gene TRBJ1-4; D might be TRBD1 (5 bases). V gave up 6 bases and J gave up 7 bases, with 6 bases separating them. This CDR3 spans 11 amino acids.

The CDR3 spells CASSYGGSTNEKLFF. CDR3 coding DNA: TGTGCCAGCAGTTACGGAGGGTCCACTAATGAAAAACTGTTTTTT. V gene TRBV6-5 combines with J gene TRBJ1-4; D unresolved. Germline V gives CDR1 MNHEY, CDR2 SVGAGI. The CDR3 length is 15 residues. V lost 2 bases, J lost 2 bases, and 9 bases lay in between.

DNA of the CDR3: TGCGCCAGCAGTTACTTCGGGACTAGCGGGAGCAGGGGGCAGTACTTC. Amino acid sequence: CASSYFGTSGSRGQYF. The gene calls are TRBV5-1 and TRBJ2-7, with TRBD2 matching 14 bases. Germline V lookup: CDR1 SGHRS, CDR2 YFSETQ. The CDR3 loop spans 16 amino acids. V shed 5 bases and J 9 bases; nucleotides not matched to a gene: 13.

The chain employs TRBV7-8 and TRBJ1-2; 7 nucleotides agree with TRBD1. The CDR3 runs to 15 residues. CDR1 and CDR2 (germline): SGHVS, FQNEAQ. J was trimmed by 5 bases and V by 1 base; bases with no gene match: 7. In DNA form, the CDR3 reads TGTGCCAGCAGCTTAGAATGGACAGGATCATATGGCTACACCTTC. Amino acid sequence: CASSLEWTGSYGYTF. Together with reference TRBV7-8 and TRBJ1-2, the CDR3 gives the full variable domain: GAGVSQSPRYKVAKRGQDVALRCDPISGHVSLFWYQQALGQGPEFLTYFQNEAQLDKSGLPSDRFFAERPEGSVSTLKIQRTQQEDSAVYLCASSLEWTGSYGYTFGSGTRLTVV.

The gene calls are TRBV6-4 and TRBJ1-4; TRBD1 matches at 7 bases. The CDR3 length is 14 residues. The V segment lost 6 bases and the J segment 7 bases; nucleotides outside the gene matches: 8. Germline loops: CDR1 MRHNA, CDR2 SNTAGT. CDR3 protein: CASSPDRASEKLFF. As DNA, the CDR3 is TGTGCCAGCAGCCCCGACAGGGCAAGTGAAAAACTGTTTTTT.

This clone was picked up a small number of times. J is TRBJ1-1 and V is TRBV6-5; D unresolved. Looked up from germline, CDR1 is MNHEY and CDR2 is SVGAGI. Deletions cut 8 bases from V and 0 bases from J, with 7 bases between. The CDR3 is 12 amino acids. This CDR3 reads CASRSVNTEAFF. The CDR3, as DNA: TGTGCCAGCCGATCAGTGAACACTGAAGCTTTCTTT.

J is TRBJ2-7 and V is TRBV7-9; 10 nucleotides line up with TRBD1. CDR3 length: 15 residues. Per germline, CDR1 SEHNR and CDR2 FQNEAQ (reference sequence). V trimming: 5 bases; J trimming: 3 bases; junction bases outside the gene matches: 7. CDR3 residues: CASSPGTGANYEQYF. The CDR3 DNA reads TGTGCCAGCAGCCCGGGGACAGGGGCAAACTACGAGCAGTACTTC.

This rearrangement joins TRBV28 to TRBJ1-6; D is undetermined. Germline V gene lookup returns CDR1 MDHEN and CDR2 SYDVKM. CDR3 length: 16 amino acids. V gave up 2 bases and J gave up 9 bases, with 17 bases separating them. The CDR3 region has the DNA TGTGCCAGCAGTTTACCCCTGGGTCCGGGGATTTCACCCCTCCACTTT. This codes for CASSLPLGPGISPLHF.

The rearrangement uses TRBV12-3 or TRBV12-4 and TRBJ2-7, with 7 bases that match TRBD1. The CDR3 totals 13 residues. With 7 bases clipped from V and 6 bases from J, the junction kept 9 bases outside the gene matches. The CDR3, as DNA: TGTGCCAGCACCCTACAGGGGCTCGGCGAGCAGTACTTC. Translated: CASTLQGLGEQYF.

V is TRBV29-1 and J is TRBJ2-5; 7 nucleotides line up with TRBD2. Trimming took 8 bases from V and 6 from J; bases not matched to a gene: 12. Looked up from germline, CDR1 is SQVTM and CDR2 is ANQGSEA. This CDR3 contains 13 residues. The CDR3 here is CSLSGGGTKTQYF. The CDR3 coding sequence is TGCAGCCTCTCGGGAGGTGGTACGAAGACCCAGTACTTC.

This clone was observed a few times. V usage is TRBV5-1 and J usage is TRBJ2-6; D possibly corresponds to TRBD1 (6 bases). With 6 bases removed from V and 0 bases from J, the gap between germline ends came to 22 bases. From germline, CDR1 is SGHRS and CDR2 YFSETQ. CDR3 size: 19 residues. CDR3 coding DNA: TGCGCCAGCAACGACAGGCCATCGTTACTTGACTCTGGGGCCAACGTCCTGACTTTC. This gives the protein CASNDRPSLLDSGANVLTF.